This passage covers 18 T cell receptor beta chains from one sample sequenced in a study of blood T cell repertoires in COVID-19. TCRdb's table, derived via immunoSEQ multiplex PCR, lists solely in-frame clones and lacks some. The sample records some 280,000 clones, around four fifths being singletons. Material for sequencing was peripheral blood. The receptors come from a woman between 50 and 59 years old with active or convalescent COVID-19.

This sequence joins TRBV19 and TRBJ1-2; weak D call: TRBD1 (6 bases). Trimming pared 3 bases from V and 1 base from J, leaving 12 bases between. CDR1 is LNHDA, CDR2 SQIVND, per germline (reference sequence). This CDR3 contains 15 residues. The CDR3 loop reads CASSIQGGSNYGYTF. CDR3 DNA sequence: TGTGCCAGTAGTATCCAAGGGGGAAGTAACTATGGCTACACCTTC.

V gene TRBV11-2 combines with J gene TRBJ1-2, with a tentative D call TRBD1 (5 bases). The CDR3 is made up of 16 amino acids. V dropped 5 bases and J dropped 0 bases, with 16 bases sitting between them. Germline V gives CDR1 SGHAT, CDR2 FQNNGV. CDR3 in DNA: TGTGCCAGCAGCCGTCGACAGATTACTACTAACTATGGCTACACCTTC. This gives the protein CASSRRQITTNYGYTF.

This sequence joins TRBV29-1 and TRBJ1-3, with D uncertain. CDR1 and CDR2 from the germline V gene are SQVTM and ANQGSEA. V was shortened by 4 bases and J by 8 bases, with 12 bases between the two germline ends. This CDR3 spans 12 amino acids. CDR3 loop: CSVALGADTIYF. The CDR3 bases are TGCAGCGTTGCATTGGGAGCGGACACCATATATTTT.

V usage is TRBV9 and J usage is TRBJ1-1; TRBD1 might be the D (6 bases). Germline V lookup: CDR1 SGDLS, CDR2 YYNGEE. CDR3 length: 14 residues. The ends were cut back, 0 bases at V and 7 bases at J, with 13 bases in the middle. The CDR3 sequence is CASSVVTGWNEAFF. For the CDR3, the DNA is TGTGCCAGCAGCGTAGTAACAGGGTGGAATGAAGCTTTCTTT. Based on the CDR3 plus reference TRBV9 and TRBJ1-1, the full variable domain is DSGVTQTPKHLITATGQRVTLRCSPRSGDLSVYWYQQSLDQGLQFLIQYYNGEERAKGNILERFSAQQFPDLHSELNLSSLELGDSALYFCASSVVTGWNEAFFGQGTRLTVV.

The V and J genes are TRBV6-1 and TRBJ1-2, with a possible D match to TRBD1 (6 bases). This CDR3 is 14 amino acids long. Trimming left V 2 bases short and J 4 bases short, with 11 bases between. Germline values: CDR1 MNHNS, CDR2 SASEGT. For the CDR3, the DNA is TGTGCCAGCAGTGAAAACAGGGTAACCTATGGCTACACCTTC. Its protein is CASSENRVTYGYTF.

The genes are TRBV4-2 and TRBJ2-7; possibly TRBD1 for D (6 bases). The CDR3 consists of 14 residues. The germline V gene has CDR1 LGHNA and CDR2 YNFKEQ. Trimming took off 3 bases at V and 7 bases at J, with 16 bases between the two ends. The CDR3 nucleotides are TGTGCCAGCAGCCAGTCACAGGGTCAGCGGGAGCAGTACTTC. This gives the protein CASSQSQGQREQYF.

The chain has TRBV2 and TRBJ1-5; 7 nucleotides align to TRBD1. The junction had 5 bases not matched to a gene; V was cut back by 6 bases and J by 0 bases. CDR1 is SNHLY and CDR2 is FYNNEI in the germline V gene. This CDR3 has 15 amino acids. The CDR3 sequence: CASRPRTGSNQPQHF. In DNA, the CDR3 is TGTGCCAGCAGACCAAGGACAGGTAGCAATCAGCCCCAGCATTTT.

The V and J genes are TRBV19 and TRBJ1-3; no clear D. This CDR3 is 15 amino acids long. Germline V gene lookup returns CDR1 LNHDA and CDR2 SQIVND (reference sequence). Trimming removed 2 bases at V and 9 bases at J, with 17 bases between. CDR3 sequence: CASSIREGGTGTIYF. The CDR3 coding sequence is TGTGCCAGTAGTATAAGAGAGGGAGGTACTGGCACCATATATTTT.

The chain joins TRBV10-3 to TRBJ1-3, with D tentatively TRBD1 (5 bases). The CDR3 is 14 residues long. The ends were cut back, 8 bases at V and 3 bases at J, with 14 bases in the middle. Germline V gene data show CDR1 as ENHRY and CDR2 as SYGVKD. Here the CDR3 reads CAIGKDNLGNTIYF. The CDR3 bases are TGTGCCATCGGAAAGGACAACCTTGGAAACACCATATATTTT.

The CDR3 nucleotides read TGTGCCAGCAGCTTAGAGGCGGGAGACAAGTACTTC. The encoded protein is CASSLEAGDKYF. The chain carries TRBV7-9 and TRBJ2-7; TRBD2 matches 7 bases. Germline V gene sequence: CDR1 SEHNR, CDR2 FQNEAQ (reference sequence). The trim removed 1 base at V and 11 bases at J, leaving 5 bases unmatched. This CDR3 spans 12 amino acids.

V usage is TRBV30 and J usage is TRBJ1-5; no clear D gene. The CDR3 sequence is 13 residues long. The V gene's germline CDR1 is GTSNPN and CDR2 SVGIG (reference sequence). Deletions cut 5 bases from V and 1 base from J, with 9 bases between. Written as DNA, the CDR3 is TGTGCCTGGTCCCCCGGGAGCAATCAGCCCCAGCATTTT. Translating gives CAWSPGSNQPQHF.

Notes on this clone: The junction departs from the called germline gene at one end, perhaps through a read error. This chain's CDR3 is CSASGGAHF. The CDR3 DNA reads as TGCAGTGCTAGTGGGGGCGCCCACTTC. V is TRBV20-1 and J is TRBJ2-7, with D possibly being TRBD1 (6 bases). Per the germline V gene, CDR1 is DFQATT and CDR2 is SNEGSKA (reference sequence). This CDR3 has 9 residues.

This chain connects TRBV5-4 to TRBJ2-3; TRBD2 aligns across 11 bases. V was pared by 3 bases and J by 5 bases, with 5 bases of the junction left unmatched. The germline gives CDR1 SGHNT, CDR2 YYREEE (reference sequence). This CDR3 comprises 15 residues. The CDR3 is CASSWLAGGGDTQYF. As DNA, the CDR3 is TGTGCCAGCAGCTGGCTAGCGGGAGGAGGAGATACGCAGTATTTT.

The V gene is TRBV21-1, the J gene TRBJ1-3; TRBD1, the D gene given by the table, was not confirmed from the DNA. TRBV21-1 represents a pseudogene. This CDR3 region has 15 residues. The CDR3 spells CASNTGQQAGNTIYF. The CDR3 bases are TGTGCCAGCAATACAGGGCAACAAGCCGGAAACACCATATATTTT.

The chain links TRBV5-1 to TRBJ1-6; the D is unclear. The CDR3 has 14 amino acids. Per the germline V gene, CDR1 is SGHRS and CDR2 is YFSETQ. V was trimmed by 2 bases and J by 0 bases, leaving 3 bases between them. The CDR3 reads CASSFSSYNSPLHF. The CDR3 DNA follows: TGCGCCAGCAGCTTTAGCTCCTATAATTCACCCCTCCACTTT.

This clone was counted a few times. This chain uses TRBV5-1 with TRBJ2-3, with D perhaps TRBD2 (5 bases). The CDR3 covers 15 residues. Per germline, CDR1 SGHRS and CDR2 YFSETQ. The V end was cut by 4 bases, the J end by 2 bases, with 14 bases between. For the CDR3, the DNA is TGCGCCAGCAGCCGACGAGGGCAGACCACAGATACGCAGTATTTT. This gives the protein CASSRRGQTTDTQYF.

V and J are TRBV6-1 and TRBJ1-3, with TRBD1 as a possible D gene (5 bases). V dropped 3 bases and J dropped 3 bases, with 15 bases sitting between them. The CDR3 covers 16 residues. CDR1 and CDR2 from the germline V gene are MNHNS and SASEGT. CDR3 nucleotides: TGTGCCAGCAGTGACAGGGTAACGGGCGGTGGAAACACCATATATTTT. Encoded protein: CASSDRVTGGGNTIYF.

For this clone: A read error may be the cause here, since a much bigger clone is one base away. This chain uses TRBV25-1 with TRBJ1-1, with D perhaps TRBD1 (5 bases). Germline V lookup: CDR1 MGHDK, CDR2 SYGVNS. The CDR3 sequence is 13 residues long. The ends were cut back, 4 bases at V and 1 base at J, with 7 bases in the middle. The CDR3 DNA is TGTGCCAGCAGTGCCACAGGGAACACTGAAGCTTTCTTT. Translating it yields CASSATGNTEAFF.